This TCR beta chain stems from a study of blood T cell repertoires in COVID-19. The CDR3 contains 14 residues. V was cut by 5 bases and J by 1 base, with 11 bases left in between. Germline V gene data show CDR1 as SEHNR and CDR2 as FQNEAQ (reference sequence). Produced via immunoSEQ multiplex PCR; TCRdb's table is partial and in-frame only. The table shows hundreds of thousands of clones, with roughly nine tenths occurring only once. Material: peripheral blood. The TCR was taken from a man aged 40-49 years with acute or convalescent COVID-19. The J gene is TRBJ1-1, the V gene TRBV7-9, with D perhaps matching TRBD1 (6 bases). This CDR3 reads CASSVLQGNTEAFF. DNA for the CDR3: TGTGCCAGCAGCGTATTACAGGGGAACACTGAAGCTTTCTTT.